This record concerns one TCR beta chain sequence. These data are taken from a study of CXCR3-negative and CXCR3-positive naive CD8 T cells. UMI-tagged TRB cDNA libraries were built via 5' RACE. TCRdb reprocessed the 5' RACE reads and reports one entry per CDR3 protein, with no DNA. The repertoire table contains about 130,000 distinct CDR3 sequences. Identification of naive CD8+ T cells rested on CD45RO-CCR7+CD27+CD95- status. The clonotype was recovered from a human donor in good health. Some clones in this sample may be carry-over from other donors' samples. Sequenced sample: naive CXCR3- CD8+ T cells from blood. The sample's subset: CD45RO-CCR7+CD27+CD95- naive CD8+ T cells lacking CXCR3 (TNR3-).

CDR3 in amino acids: CATSEGRLMNTEAFF. J is TRBJ1-1 and V is TRBV24-1. Per the germline V gene, CDR1 is KGHDR and CDR2 is SFDVKD. This CDR3 has 15 amino acids.